The rows below give T cell receptor beta chains drawn from one sample of a study of T cells after yellow fever vaccination. TCRdb passed the 5' RACE reads through MiXCR, listing each CDR3 protein once. This table holds 150,000 to 200,000 distinct CDR3 sequences, 6.2% found once. The sequencing here drew on CD4+ T cells sorted from PBMCs, taken on the day of the first yellow fever vaccination. These receptors all stem from a man aged 18 to 35 who received the YFV17D yellow fever vaccine. Both conserved end residues are part of each CDR3. Fields, in order: clone size, V gene, J gene, D gene, CDR3 DNA, CDR3 protein. D genes are given only for firm matches. Rows may omit the clone size; those that give it use once, few, many or a size class.

clone_size: many
v_call: TRBV5-6
j_call: TRBJ1-4
d_call: .
cdr3_nt: TGTGCCAGCAGCAGCTGGGGCTTTGAAAAACTGTTTTTT
cdr3_aa: CASSSWGFEKLFF

clone_size: .
v_call: TRBV5-4
j_call: TRBJ2-4
d_call: .
cdr3_nt: TGTGCCAGCAGCTTGGTGGACACCAAAAACATTCAGTACTTC
cdr3_aa: CASSLVDTKNIQYF

clone_size: many
v_call: TRBV7-9
j_call: TRBJ2-3
d_call: TRBD1
cdr3_nt: TGTGCCAGCAGCTTAGGGAGGACAGGGGAATCAGATACGCAGTATTTT
cdr3_aa: CASSLGRTGESDTQYF

clone_size: many
v_call: TRBV7-2
j_call: TRBJ1-5
d_call: .
cdr3_nt: TGTGCCAGCAGCTTTACAGGGCCTAATCAGCCCCAGCATTTT
cdr3_aa: CASSFTGPNQPQHF

clone_size: many
v_call: TRBV20-1
j_call: TRBJ1-2
d_call: .
cdr3_nt: TGCAGTGCTCCCGACGCGGGAATCGGCTACACCTTC
cdr3_aa: CSAPDAGIGYTF

clone_size: many
v_call: TRBV5-8
j_call: TRBJ2-1
d_call: TRBD1
cdr3_nt: TGTGCCAGCAGCACTTACCAGGGGGCTGTTTACAATGAGCAGTTCTTC
cdr3_aa: CASSTYQGAVYNEQFF

clone_size: many
v_call: TRBV6-1
j_call: TRBJ2-3
d_call: TRBD1
cdr3_nt: TGTGCCAGCAGTGAAGCATTTGGGACAGCCACAGATACGCAGTATTTT
cdr3_aa: CASSEAFGTATDTQYF

clone_size: many
v_call: TRBV28
j_call: TRBJ2-6
d_call: .
cdr3_nt: TGTGCCAGCAGTTTCCTGGGGCCAAGCTCTGGGGCCAACGTCCTGACTTTC
cdr3_aa: CASSFLGPSSGANVLTF

clone_size: many
v_call: TRBV7-2
j_call: TRBJ2-5
d_call: .
cdr3_nt: TGTGCCAGCAGCCCCCCCTGGGGAGGGGGAAGGGAAGAGACCCAGTACTTC
cdr3_aa: CASSPPWGGGREETQYF

clone_size: few
v_call: TRBV5-1
j_call: TRBJ2-2
d_call: .
cdr3_nt: TGCGCCAGCAGGTCTCCCAGCTCTAGAGGCGGCACCGGGGAGCTGTTTTTT
cdr3_aa: CASRSPSSRGGTGELFF

clone_size: few
v_call: TRBV7-2
j_call: TRBJ2-7
d_call: .
cdr3_nt: TGTGCCAGCAGCTTTACCAAGGGCCACGAGCAGTACTTC
cdr3_aa: CASSFTKGHEQYF

clone_size: few
v_call: TRBV12-3/TRBV12-4
j_call: TRBJ1-4
d_call: .
cdr3_nt: TGTGCCAGCAGTTTAGTTGCAACTAATGAAAAACTGTTTTTT
cdr3_aa: CASSLVATNEKLFF

clone_size: many
v_call: TRBV7-2
j_call: TRBJ2-3
d_call: TRBD2
cdr3_nt: TGTGCCAGCAGCTTAATGACTAGCGGGGCCACAGATACGCAGTATTTT
cdr3_aa: CASSLMTSGATDTQYF

clone_size: .
v_call: TRBV6-1
j_call: TRBJ2-5
d_call: .
cdr3_nt: TGTGCCAGCAGTGAAAAGCTCGGCGGAGGCCGGGTGGGAGAGACCCAGTACTTC
cdr3_aa: CASSEKLGGGRVGETQYF

clone_size: many
v_call: TRBV20-1
j_call: TRBJ2-3
d_call: TRBD2
cdr3_nt: TGCAGTGCTAGAGTGAAAGCGGGGACAGATACGCAGTATTTT
cdr3_aa: CSARVKAGTDTQYF

clone_size: few
v_call: TRBV6-5
j_call: TRBJ1-2
d_call: .
cdr3_nt: TGTGCCAGCAGTACAGACAGGACCGTCTATGGCTACACCTTC
cdr3_aa: CASSTDRTVYGYTF

clone_size: many
v_call: TRBV20-1
j_call: TRBJ2-1
d_call: TRBD1
cdr3_nt: TGCAGTGCCGGGGGGACAGGGAGTTCCTACAATGAGCAGTTCTTC
cdr3_aa: CSAGGTGSSYNEQFF

clone_size: few
v_call: TRBV3-1
j_call: TRBJ2-3
d_call: .
cdr3_nt: TGTGCCAGCAGCCAATTACGAGGAGATACGCAGTATTTT
cdr3_aa: CASSQLRGDTQYF

clone_size: .
v_call: TRBV7-3
j_call: TRBJ2-7
d_call: .
cdr3_nt: TGTGCCAGCAGCCCGCTTCAGGGTCTTAGGTCCTACGAGCAGTACTTC
cdr3_aa: CASSPLQGLRSYEQYF

clone_size: many
v_call: TRBV7-2
j_call: TRBJ2-5
d_call: .
cdr3_nt: TGTGCCAGCAGCTTAGCTAGGGAGACCCAGTACTTC
cdr3_aa: CASSLARETQYF

clone_size: many
v_call: TRBV5-1
j_call: TRBJ1-2
d_call: .
cdr3_nt: TGCGCCAGCAGCTTGTCCACGGACAACTATGGCTACACCTTC
cdr3_aa: CASSLSTDNYGYTF

clone_size: many
v_call: TRBV2
j_call: TRBJ1-4
d_call: .
cdr3_nt: TGTGCCAGCAGTGAAGAGGATGAAAAACTGTTTTTT
cdr3_aa: CASSEEDEKLFF

clone_size: many
v_call: TRBV6-6
j_call: TRBJ1-2
d_call: .
cdr3_nt: TGTGCCAGCACCCCCAGGGACTATGGCTACACCTTC
cdr3_aa: CASTPRDYGYTF

clone_size: many
v_call: TRBV4-1
j_call: TRBJ2-3
d_call: TRBD2
cdr3_nt: TGCGCCAGCAGCCAAGAAGGAGGAGCGGGGGGGGTGAGGACGCAGTATTTT
cdr3_aa: CASSQEGGAGGVRTQYF

clone_size: many
v_call: TRBV5-4
j_call: TRBJ2-1
d_call: .
cdr3_nt: TGTGCCAGCAGCTTAGGTTCAGGAACCTACAATGAGCAGTTCTTC
cdr3_aa: CASSLGSGTYNEQFF

clone_size: many
v_call: TRBV15
j_call: TRBJ2-7
d_call: TRBD2
cdr3_nt: TGTGCCACCTCCCGGGGGGAGGGGACCTACGAGCAGTACTTC
cdr3_aa: CATSRGEGTYEQYF

clone_size: few
v_call: TRBV5-6
j_call: TRBJ1-1
d_call: .
cdr3_nt: TGTGCCAGCACCATGGGGCCATGGGGCACTGAAGCTTTCTTT
cdr3_aa: CASTMGPWGTEAFF

clone_size: few
v_call: TRBV9
j_call: TRBJ1-3
d_call: .
cdr3_nt: TGTGCCAGCAATTCCGAAAACTCTGGAAACACCATATATTTT
cdr3_aa: CASNSENSGNTIYF

clone_size: few
v_call: TRBV5-1
j_call: TRBJ2-7
d_call: TRBD1
cdr3_nt: TGCGCCAGCGCACTCCCCGAGACAGGGGTTTGGGAGCAGTACTTC
cdr3_aa: CASALPETGVWEQYF

clone_size: .
v_call: TRBV7-3
j_call: TRBJ2-1
d_call: .
cdr3_nt: TGTGCCAGCAGCACCGGGGACCCTTGGAGCTCCTACAATGAGCAGTTCTTC
cdr3_aa: CASSTGDPWSSYNEQFF

clone_size: .
v_call: TRBV5-6
j_call: TRBJ2-3
d_call: .
cdr3_nt: TGTGCCAGCCGGCGAATTACCTCCCGCCGCACAGATACGCAGTATTTT
cdr3_aa: CASRRITSRRTDTQYF

clone_size: many
v_call: TRBV5-1
j_call: TRBJ1-2
d_call: .
cdr3_nt: TGCGCCAGCAGCTTGACCAAGGATGGCTACACCTTC
cdr3_aa: CASSLTKDGYTF

clone_size: few
v_call: TRBV4-1
j_call: TRBJ2-5
d_call: TRBD2
cdr3_nt: TGCGCCAGCAGCCAAGCCGCCAGGACTAGCGTCGGGACCCAGTACTTC
cdr3_aa: CASSQAARTSVGTQYF

clone_size: many
v_call: TRBV20-1
j_call: TRBJ2-3
d_call: .
cdr3_nt: TGCAGTGCTAGAGATCTTGAGAGATTCACAGATACGCAGTATTTT
cdr3_aa: CSARDLERFTDTQYF

clone_size: .
v_call: TRBV24-1
j_call: TRBJ2-7
d_call: TRBD1
cdr3_nt: TGTGCCACCAGTGAATCGGACAGGACCTACGAGCAGTACTTC
cdr3_aa: CATSESDRTYEQYF

clone_size: many
v_call: TRBV12-3/TRBV12-4
j_call: TRBJ1-1
d_call: .
cdr3_nt: TGTGCCAGCAGTTTGGGGCAGGGAAGAGGGACTGAAGCTTTCTTT
cdr3_aa: CASSLGQGRGTEAFF

clone_size: few
v_call: TRBV5-1
j_call: TRBJ1-6
d_call: TRBD1
cdr3_nt: TGCGCCAGCAGAGACAGGGGGCTCGGAAGTAATTCACCCCTCCACTTT
cdr3_aa: CASRDRGLGSNSPLHF

clone_size: few
v_call: TRBV5-1
j_call: TRBJ2-1
d_call: TRBD2
cdr3_nt: TGCGCCAGCAGCTTGCCCCGGGGGGGGGCCATCAGCTCCTACAATGAGCAGTTCTTC
cdr3_aa: CASSLPRGGAISSYNEQFF

clone_size: many
v_call: TRBV10-3
j_call: TRBJ1-1
d_call: .
cdr3_nt: TGTGCCGTGTCGGACAGCATGAACACTGAAGCTTTCTTT
cdr3_aa: CAVSDSMNTEAFF

clone_size: few
v_call: TRBV5-1
j_call: TRBJ2-1
d_call: TRBD2
cdr3_nt: TGCGCCAGCAGCTTTTTCGCGGGGGTGTACAATGAGCAGTTCTTC
cdr3_aa: CASSFFAGVYNEQFF

clone_size: few
v_call: TRBV6-5
j_call: TRBJ2-5
d_call: TRBD2
cdr3_nt: TGTGCCAGCAGTTCCCCGGGAGGGCCGCCTGGTGTGACCCAGTACTTC
cdr3_aa: CASSSPGGPPGVTQYF

clone_size: many
v_call: TRBV20-1
j_call: TRBJ1-3
d_call: .
cdr3_nt: TGCAGTGCTAGAGCTAGAGGAAACACCATATATTTT
cdr3_aa: CSARARGNTIYF

clone_size: .
v_call: TRBV7-9
j_call: TRBJ2-4
d_call: .
cdr3_nt: TGTGCCAGCAGCTTACAATCGATGGGAAACAAAAACATTCAGTACTTC
cdr3_aa: CASSLQSMGNKNIQYF

clone_size: few
v_call: TRBV24-1
j_call: TRBJ2-3
d_call: TRBD2
cdr3_nt: TGTGCCACCAGTGTCGGGGGGGACACAGATACGCAGTATTTT
cdr3_aa: CATSVGGDTDTQYF

clone_size: many
v_call: TRBV5-1
j_call: TRBJ1-2
d_call: TRBD1
cdr3_nt: TGCGCCAGCAGCTACGATTCAGGGGGCGGAGGTGGCTACACCTTC
cdr3_aa: CASSYDSGGGGGYTF

clone_size: many
v_call: TRBV7-2
j_call: TRBJ1-6
d_call: .
cdr3_nt: TGTGCCAGCAGCTTCGAGGCAGGGATTAATTCACCCCTCCACTTT
cdr3_aa: CASSFEAGINSPLHF

clone_size: many
v_call: TRBV7-2
j_call: TRBJ2-5
d_call: TRBD2
cdr3_nt: TGTGCCAGCAGCTTCCAGCGGGGGGCCGGGGAGACCCAGTACTTC
cdr3_aa: CASSFQRGAGETQYF

clone_size: few
v_call: TRBV2
j_call: TRBJ2-6
d_call: .
cdr3_nt: TGTGCCAGCGTGGCAGGGGCGTTTAGGGCCAACGTCCTGACTTTC
cdr3_aa: CASVAGAFRANVLTF

clone_size: many
v_call: TRBV5-1
j_call: TRBJ2-3
d_call: TRBD1
cdr3_nt: TGCGCCAGCAAGGGACAGGAGGTCGCAGGCACAGATACGCAGTATTTT
cdr3_aa: CASKGQEVAGTDTQYF

clone_size: many
v_call: TRBV5-1
j_call: TRBJ2-5
d_call: .
cdr3_nt: TGCGCCAGCAGGAGCTGGGAGACCCAGTACTTC
cdr3_aa: CASRSWETQYF

clone_size: many
v_call: TRBV7-2
j_call: TRBJ1-2
d_call: .
cdr3_nt: TGTGCCAGCAGCCCGACCCCCTATGGCTACACCTTC
cdr3_aa: CASSPTPYGYTF